The T cell receptor beta chain under discussion was sequenced for a study of graft-versus-host responses after intestinal transplantation. Study details: Once they had received anti-thymocyte globulin induction, all recipients took tacrolimus and steroids for approximately three years.

Assay used: immunoSEQ multiplex PCR; TCRdb lists only in-frame clones, some missing. The sample yields 28,000 or so clones, roughly 83% seen once. From germline, CDR1 is MGHRA and CDR2 YSYEKL. Trimming at V came to 7 bases and at J to 0 bases, leaving 14 bases not matched to a gene. This CDR3 is 17 amino acids long. Regarding this clone: Antigen specificity is unknown.

Whole-study results and caveats: Early post-transplant declines in HvG were associated with peak levels of circulating GvH clones. Recipient marrow contained GvH clones, some of which appeared first in ileum or blood.

The receptor comes from a human donor who received an intestinal transplant. The chain combines TRBV4-1 with TRBJ2-5; TRBD2 agrees at 7 bases. This sample comprised unstimulated CD8+ T cells sorted from spleen or lymph node cells, obtained before intestinal transplant. CDR3 nucleotides: TGCGCCAGCACCTACCTTTACATGGCGGGGGACCAAGAGACCCAGTACTTC. This translates into CASTYLYMAGDQETQYF.